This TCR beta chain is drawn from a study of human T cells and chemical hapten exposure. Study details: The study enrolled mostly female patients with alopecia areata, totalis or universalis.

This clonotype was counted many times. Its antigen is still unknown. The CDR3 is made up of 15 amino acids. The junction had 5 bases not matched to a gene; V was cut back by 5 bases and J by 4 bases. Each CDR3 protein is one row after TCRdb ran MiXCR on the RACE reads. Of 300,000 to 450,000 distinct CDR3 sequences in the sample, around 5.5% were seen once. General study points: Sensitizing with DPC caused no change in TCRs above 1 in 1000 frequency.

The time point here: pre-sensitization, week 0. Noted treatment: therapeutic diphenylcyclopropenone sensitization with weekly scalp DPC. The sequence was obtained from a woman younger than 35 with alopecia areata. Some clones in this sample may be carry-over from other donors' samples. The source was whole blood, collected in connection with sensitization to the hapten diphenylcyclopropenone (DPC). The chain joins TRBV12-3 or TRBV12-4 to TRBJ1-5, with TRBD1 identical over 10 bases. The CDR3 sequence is CASSPGDRGNQPQHF. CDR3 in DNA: TGTGCCAGCAGTCCGGGGGACAGGGGAAATCAGCCCCAGCATTTT.